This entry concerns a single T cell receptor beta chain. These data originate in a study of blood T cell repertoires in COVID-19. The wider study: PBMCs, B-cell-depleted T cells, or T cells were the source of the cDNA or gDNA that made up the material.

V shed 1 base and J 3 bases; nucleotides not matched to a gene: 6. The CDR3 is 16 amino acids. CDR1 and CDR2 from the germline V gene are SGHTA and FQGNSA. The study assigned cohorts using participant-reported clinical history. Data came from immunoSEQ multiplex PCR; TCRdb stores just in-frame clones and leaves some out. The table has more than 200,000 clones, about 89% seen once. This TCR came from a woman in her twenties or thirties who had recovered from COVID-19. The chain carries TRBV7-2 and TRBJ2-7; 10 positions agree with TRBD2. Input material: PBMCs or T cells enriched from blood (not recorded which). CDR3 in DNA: TGTGCCAGCAGCTTAGTTAGGGCTAGCGGGAGCTACGAGCAGTACTTC. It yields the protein CASSLVRASGSYEQYF.